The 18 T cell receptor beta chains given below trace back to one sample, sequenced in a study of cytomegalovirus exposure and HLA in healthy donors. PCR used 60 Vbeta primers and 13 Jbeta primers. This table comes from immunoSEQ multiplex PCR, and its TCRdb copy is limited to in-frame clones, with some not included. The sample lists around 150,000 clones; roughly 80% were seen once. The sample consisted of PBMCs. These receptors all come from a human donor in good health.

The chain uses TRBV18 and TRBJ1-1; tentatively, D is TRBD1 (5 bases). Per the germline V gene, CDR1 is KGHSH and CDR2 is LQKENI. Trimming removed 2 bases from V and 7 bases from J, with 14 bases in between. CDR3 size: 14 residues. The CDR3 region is CASSPGRDRNEAFF. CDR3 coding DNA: TGTGCCAGCTCACCAGGGAGGGACCGAAATGAAGCTTTCTTT.

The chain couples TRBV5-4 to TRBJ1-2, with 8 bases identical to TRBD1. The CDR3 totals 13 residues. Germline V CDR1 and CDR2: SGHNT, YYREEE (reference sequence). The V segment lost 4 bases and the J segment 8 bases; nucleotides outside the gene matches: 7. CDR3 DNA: TGTGCCAGCAGCGGTTGGACAGGGCAGGGCTACACCTTC. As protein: CASSGWTGQGYTF. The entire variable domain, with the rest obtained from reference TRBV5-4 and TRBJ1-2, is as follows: ETGVTQSPTHLIKTRGQQVTLRCSSQSGHNTVSWYQQALGQGPQFIFQYYREEENGRGNFPPRFSGLQFPNYSSELNVNALELDDSALYLCASSGWTGQGYTFGSGTRLTVV.

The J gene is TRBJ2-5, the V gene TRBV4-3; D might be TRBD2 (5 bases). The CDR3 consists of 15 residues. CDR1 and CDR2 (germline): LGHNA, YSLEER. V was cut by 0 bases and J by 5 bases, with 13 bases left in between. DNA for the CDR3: TGCGCCAGCAGCCAAGATGGAAGGAGAGGGGAGACCCAGTACTTC. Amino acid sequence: CASSQDGRRGETQYF.

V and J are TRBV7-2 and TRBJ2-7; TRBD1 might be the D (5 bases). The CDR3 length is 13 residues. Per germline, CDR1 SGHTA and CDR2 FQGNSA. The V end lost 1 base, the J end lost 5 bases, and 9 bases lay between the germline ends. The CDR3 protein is CASSLDSDNEQYF. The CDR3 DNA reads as TGTGCCAGCAGCTTAGATTCGGACAACGAGCAGTACTTC.

CDR3 in amino acids: CASSIIGASYNEQFF. CDR3 DNA sequence: TGTGCCAGTAGTATAATAGGGGCCTCCTACAATGAGCAGTTCTTC. This chain connects TRBV19 to TRBJ2-1; possible D gene TRBD1, 5 bases. The germline V gene encodes CDR1 LNHDA and CDR2 SQIVND (reference sequence). V was shortened by 2 bases and J by 0 bases, with 8 bases between the two germline ends. The CDR3 length is 15 residues.

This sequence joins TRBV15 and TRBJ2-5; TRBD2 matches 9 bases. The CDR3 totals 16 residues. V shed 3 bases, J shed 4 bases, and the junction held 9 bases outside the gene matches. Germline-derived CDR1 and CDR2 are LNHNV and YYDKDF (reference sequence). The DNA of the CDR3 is TGTGCCACCAGCAGGTTACAGGGGCGGGGGGGAGAGACCCAGTACTTC. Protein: CATSRLQGRGGETQYF.

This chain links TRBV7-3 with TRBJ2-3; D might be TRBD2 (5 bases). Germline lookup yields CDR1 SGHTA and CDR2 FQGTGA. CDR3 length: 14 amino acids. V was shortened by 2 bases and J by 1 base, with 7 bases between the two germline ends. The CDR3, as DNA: TGTGCCAGCAGCTTATTGCGGGGCACAGATACGCAGTATTTT. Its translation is CASSLLRGTDTQYF.

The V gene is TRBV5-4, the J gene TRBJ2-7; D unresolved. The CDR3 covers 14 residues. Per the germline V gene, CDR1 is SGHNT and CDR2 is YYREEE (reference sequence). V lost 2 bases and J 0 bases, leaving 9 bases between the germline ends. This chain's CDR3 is CASSFFGPSYEQYF. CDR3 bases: TGTGCCAGCAGCTTTTTTGGCCCCTCCTACGAGCAGTACTTC.

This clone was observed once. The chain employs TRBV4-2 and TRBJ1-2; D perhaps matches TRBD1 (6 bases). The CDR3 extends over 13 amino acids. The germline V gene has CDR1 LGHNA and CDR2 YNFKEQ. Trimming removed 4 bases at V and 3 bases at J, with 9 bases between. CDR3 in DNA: TGTGCCAGCAGCCTACAGGGACACTATGGCTACACCTTC. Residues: CASSLQGHYGYTF.

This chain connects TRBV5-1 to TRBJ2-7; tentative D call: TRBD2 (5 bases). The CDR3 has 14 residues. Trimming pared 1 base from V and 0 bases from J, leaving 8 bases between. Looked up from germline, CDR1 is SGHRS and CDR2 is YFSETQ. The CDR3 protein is CASSLSAGSYEQYF. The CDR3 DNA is TGCGCCAGCAGCTTGTCCGCGGGCTCCTACGAGCAGTACTTC.

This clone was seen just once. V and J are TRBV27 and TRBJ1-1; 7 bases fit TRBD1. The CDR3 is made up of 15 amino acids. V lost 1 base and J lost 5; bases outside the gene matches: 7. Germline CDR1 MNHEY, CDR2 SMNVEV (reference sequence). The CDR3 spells CASSLLSAGGTEAFF. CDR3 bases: TGTGCCAGCAGTTTATTGTCTGCAGGGGGGACTGAAGCTTTCTTT.

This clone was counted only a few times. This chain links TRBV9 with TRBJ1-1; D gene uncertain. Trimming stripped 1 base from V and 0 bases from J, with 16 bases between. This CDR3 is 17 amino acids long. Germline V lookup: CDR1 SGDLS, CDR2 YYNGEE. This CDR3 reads CASSVYSQLAMNTEAFF. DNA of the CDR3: TGTGCCAGCAGCGTATATAGTCAGTTAGCCATGAACACTGAAGCTTTCTTT.

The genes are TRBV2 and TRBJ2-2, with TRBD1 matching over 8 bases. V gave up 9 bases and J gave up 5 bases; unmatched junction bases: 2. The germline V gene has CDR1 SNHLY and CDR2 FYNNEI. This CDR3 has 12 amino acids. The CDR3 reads CASRQGTGELFF. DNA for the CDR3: TGTGCCAGTAGACAGGGGACCGGGGAGCTGTTTTTT.

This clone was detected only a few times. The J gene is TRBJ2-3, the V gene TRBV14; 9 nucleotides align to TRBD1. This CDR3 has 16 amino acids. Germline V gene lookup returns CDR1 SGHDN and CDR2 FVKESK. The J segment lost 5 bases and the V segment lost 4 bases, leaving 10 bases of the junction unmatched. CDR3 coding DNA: TGTGCCAGCAGCCGGATCCGGGACAGGGAAGAAGATACGCAGTATTTT. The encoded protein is CASSRIRDREEDTQYF.

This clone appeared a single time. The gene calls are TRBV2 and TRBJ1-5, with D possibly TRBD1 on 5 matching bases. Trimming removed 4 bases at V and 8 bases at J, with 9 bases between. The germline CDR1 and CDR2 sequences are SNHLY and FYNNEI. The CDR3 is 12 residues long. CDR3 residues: CASSGYRKPQHF. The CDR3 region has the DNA TGTGCCAGCAGTGGCTACAGGAAGCCCCAGCATTTT.

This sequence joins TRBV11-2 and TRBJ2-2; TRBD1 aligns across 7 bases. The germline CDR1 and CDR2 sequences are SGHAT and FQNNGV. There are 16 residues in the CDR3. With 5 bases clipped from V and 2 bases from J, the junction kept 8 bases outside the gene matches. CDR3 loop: CASSSRGGGNTGELFF. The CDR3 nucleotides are TGTGCCAGCAGCAGCCGAGGGGGCGGAAACACCGGGGAGCTGTTTTTT. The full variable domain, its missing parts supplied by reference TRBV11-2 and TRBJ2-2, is EAGVAQSPRYKIIEKRQSVAFWCNPISGHATLYWYQQILGQGPKLLIQFQNNGVVDDSQLPKDRFSAERLKGVDSTLKIQPAKLEDSAVYLCASSSRGGGNTGELFFGEGSRLTVL.

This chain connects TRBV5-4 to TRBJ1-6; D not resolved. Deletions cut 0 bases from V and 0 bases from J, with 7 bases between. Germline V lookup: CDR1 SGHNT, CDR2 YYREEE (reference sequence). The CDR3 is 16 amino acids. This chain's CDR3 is CASSLGEGSYNSPLHF. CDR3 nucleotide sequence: TGTGCCAGCAGCTTGGGGGAGGGCTCCTATAATTCACCCCTCCACTTT.

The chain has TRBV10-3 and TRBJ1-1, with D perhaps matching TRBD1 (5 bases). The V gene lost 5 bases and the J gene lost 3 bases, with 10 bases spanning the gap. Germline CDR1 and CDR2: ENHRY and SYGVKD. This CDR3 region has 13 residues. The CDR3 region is CAISPGRDTEAFF. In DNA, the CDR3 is TGTGCCATCAGTCCAGGGAGGGACACTGAAGCTTTCTTT.